Below, 18 T cell receptor beta chains from the same sample are listed, as sequenced in a study of shared clonotypes between healthy human individuals. Profiling relied on immunoSEQ multiplex PCR, and the TCRdb table lists in-frame clones only, not all of them. The data contain around 980,000 clones, around three quarters of them singletons. The sample comprised memory CD4+ T cells from PBMCs. This sample's subset: CD45RA-negative fraction. These receptors were collected from a man between 18 and 29 years old in good health. Some clones in this sample may be carry-over from other donors' samples.

V gene TRBV28 combines with J gene TRBJ2-6; D could derive from TRBD1 or TRBD2 (5 bases each). The germline V gene encodes CDR1 MDHEN and CDR2 SYDVKM. The CDR3 length is 17 residues. V was shortened by 5 bases and J by 4 bases, with 18 bases between the two germline ends. CDR3 residues: CASSVGTLPAGANVLTF. In DNA form, the CDR3 reads TGTGCCAGCAGTGTCGGGACGCTCCCGGCCGGGGCCAACGTCCTGACTTTC.

The chain has TRBV10-2 and TRBJ2-1, with TRBD2 matching over 13 bases. Germline V gene data show CDR1 as WSHSY and CDR2 as SAAADI. The CDR3 sequence is 13 residues long. Trimming cost V 8 bases and J 8 bases; bases outside gene matches: 3. CDR3 in DNA: TGCGCCAGCGGGGGACTAGCGGGATATGAGCAGTTCTTC. Protein: CASGGLAGYEQFF.

Note on this clone: With only one base between it and a far larger clone, this is likely a read error. Other DNA sequences from this sample encode an identical CDR3 as well. DNA of the CDR3: TGCGCCAGCAGTTTATCTTCCCTCCGGGCCGCCGGGGAGCTGTTTTTT. Translating it yields CASSLSSLRAAGELFF. The chain recombines TRBV28 with TRBJ2-2; unclear D gene. This CDR3 comprises 16 residues. Germline V lookup: CDR1 MDHEN, CDR2 SYDVKM.

The chain joins TRBV7-2 to TRBJ2-1; D is unresolved. Trimming left V 1 base short and J 8 bases short, with 6 bases between. The CDR3 is 12 residues long. The germline V gene has CDR1 SGHTA and CDR2 FQGNSA. The CDR3 DNA reads as TGTGCCAGCAGCTTAGATTATGATGAGCAGTTCTTC. Amino acids: CASSLDYDEQFF.

CDR3 DNA sequence: TGCGCCAGCAGGGCAGTTGCAACTAATGAAAAACTGTTTTTT. Translated, it gives CASRAVATNEKLFF. The chain couples TRBV5-1 to TRBJ1-4; D is unresolved. CDR1 is SGHRS and CDR2 is YFSETQ in the germline V gene. V shed 5 bases and J shed 0 bases, with 8 bases lying between them. CDR3 length: 14 amino acids.

The chain carries TRBV7-3 and TRBJ2-1; D gene ambiguous. CDR1 and CDR2 from the germline V gene are SGHTA and FQGTGA. The CDR3 sequence is 15 residues long. The ends were cut back, 2 bases at V and 4 bases at J, with 12 bases in the middle. CDR3 bases: TGTGCCAGCAGCTTAGGGTCGGCAGTTTACAATGAGCAGTTCTTC. This translates into CASSLGSAVYNEQFF.

This chain joins TRBV7-9 and TRBJ2-7, with unresolved D. Germline assignment: CDR1 SEHNR and CDR2 FQNEAQ (reference sequence). V was shortened by 1 base and J by 2 bases, with 9 bases between the two germline ends. This CDR3 has 14 residues. CDR3 DNA: TGTGCCAGCAGCTTAGATTATCACACCTACGAGCAGTACTTC. It is translated as CASSLDYHTYEQYF.

This clone occurred a few times. The gene calls are TRBV28 and TRBJ2-2; 11 bases are shared with TRBD2. This CDR3 spans 15 amino acids. Germline assignment: CDR1 MDHEN and CDR2 SYDVKM. With 5 bases clipped from V and 9 bases from J, the junction kept 8 bases outside the gene matches. The DNA for the CDR3 is TGTGCCAGCAGTCCGGCGGCTAGCGGGAGGCGGGAGCTGTTTTTT. It yields the protein CASSPAASGRRELFF.

J is TRBJ2-1 and V is TRBV7-3; the D gene is possibly TRBD1 (6 bases). This CDR3 has 15 amino acids. The germline V gene encodes CDR1 SGHTA and CDR2 FQGTGA. V dropped 3 bases and J dropped 7 bases, with 16 bases sitting between them. The chain's CDR3 is CASSLPNGQHNEQFF. The CDR3 region has the DNA TGTGCCAGCAGCTTGCCGAACGGACAGCATAATGAGCAGTTCTTC.

The V gene is TRBV7-6, the J gene TRBJ2-3; D ambiguous. V was cut by 5 bases and J by 14 bases, with 17 bases left in between. The CDR3 extends over 12 amino acids. In germline, CDR1 is SGHVS, CDR2 FNYEAQ. The CDR3 DNA follows: TGTGCCAGCAGCCTACCGGGCTCCTCCCCGTATTTT. It codes for CASSLPGSSPYF.

This clone has a single count. Additional DNA sequences in this sample encode the identical CDR3. CDR3 sequence: CASSPSVEETQYF. CDR3 in DNA: TGCGCCAGCAGCCCCAGCGTTGAAGAGACCCAGTACTTC. This chain links TRBV5-1 with TRBJ2-5; D not resolved. The CDR3 extends over 13 amino acids. Germline assignment: CDR1 SGHRS and CDR2 YFSETQ. Trimming removed 4 bases at V and 3 bases at J, with 10 bases between.

This clone turned up a few times. The chain joins TRBV10-3 to TRBJ1-1; 8 positions match TRBD1. CDR3 size: 12 residues. The germline CDR1 and CDR2 sequences are ENHRY and SYGVKD. The V segment lost 3 bases and the J segment 10 bases; nucleotides outside the gene matches: 4. The CDR3 loop reads CAISDRGLVAFF. CDR3 in DNA: TGTGCCATCAGTGACAGGGGGCTGGTAGCTTTCTTT.

In this sample, this clone turned up a few times. The chain joins TRBV28 to TRBJ1-1; TRBD1 matches 10 bases. Germline CDR1 and CDR2: MDHEN and SYDVKM. After removal of 4 bases from V and 4 bases from J, the junction contained 6 bases not matched to a gene. There are 15 residues in the CDR3. The CDR3 nucleotides read TGTGCCAGCAGTTCAAGACAGGGGGCGGTCACTGAAGCTTTCTTT. This translates into CASSSRQGAVTEAFF.

The sample holds many counts of this clone. The chain recombines TRBV19 with TRBJ2-3; 10 nucleotides agree with TRBD2. The CDR3 covers 16 residues. With 5 bases clipped from V and 4 bases from J, the junction kept 9 bases outside the gene matches. Germline values: CDR1 LNHDA, CDR2 SQIVND (reference sequence). In nucleotides, the CDR3 is TGTGCCAGTAGTTTACGAGCGGGAGGGAGCCCAGATACGCAGTATTTT. Encoded protein: CASSLRAGGSPDTQYF.

The chain uses TRBV18 and TRBJ2-7; TRBD1 aligns across 8 bases. Germline assignment: CDR1 KGHSH and CDR2 LQKENI. The CDR3 consists of 13 residues. V trimming: 3 bases; J trimming: 6 bases; junction bases outside the gene matches: 4. The DNA for the CDR3 is TGTGCCAGCTCACCCGACAGGGGCCGCGAGCAGTACTTC. This encodes CASSPDRGREQYF.

V is TRBV6-6 and J is TRBJ1-2; 10 nucleotides align to TRBD1. J gave up 5 bases and V 5 bases, and 8 bases lay outside the gene matches. Germline V gene lookup returns CDR1 MNHNY and CDR2 SVGAGI (reference sequence). The CDR3 is made up of 15 amino acids. As DNA, the CDR3 is TGTGCCAGCAGTCTTTCCCCGGGACAGGGGTATGGCTACACCTTC. Amino acids: CASSLSPGQGYGYTF.

The genes are TRBV18 and TRBJ1-5; D is uncertain. The CDR3 contains 17 residues. The V and J ends lost 3 bases and 0 bases respectively, with 15 bases between them. From germline, CDR1 is KGHSH and CDR2 LQKENI. In nucleotides, the CDR3 is TGTGCCAGCTCACCGACATTGGCAGATTATAGCAATCAGCCCCAGCATTTT. This gives the protein CASSPTLADYSNQPQHF.

The rearrangement joins TRBV18 to TRBJ2-5, with no clear D. The CDR3 sequence is 14 residues long. V was pared by 0 bases and J by 1 base, with 6 bases between. Per germline, CDR1 KGHSH and CDR2 LQKENI. CDR3 loop: CASSPPRPQETQYF. The CDR3 DNA reads TGTGCCAGCTCACCACCCCGACCCCAAGAGACCCAGTACTTC.